Sequencing of this T cell receptor beta chain was carried out in a study of T cells in Graves' hyperthyroidism and ophthalmopathy. The ends were cut back, 0 bases at V and 6 bases at J, with 14 bases in the middle. Germline lookup yields CDR1 LNHNV and CDR2 YYDKDF (reference sequence). The CDR3 length is 15 residues. This clonotype was recorded at least ten times. Amplified TCR beta CDR3 regions derived from RNA transcripts. An initial round of RT-PCR targeting the TCR CDR3 relied on the HTBI primer set. TCRdb passed the multiplex PCR reads through MiXCR, listing each CDR3 protein once. Of around 280,000 distinct CDR3 sequences in the sample, 10% to 15% were seen once.

The rearrangement links TRBV15 to TRBJ2-5, with D perhaps assigned TRBD1 or TRBD2 (6 bases each). The sample consisted of blood. The clonotype originates from a woman aged 25 to 39 with Graves' hyperthyroidism that later progressed to Graves' ophthalmopathy. This chain's CDR3 is CATSRDVQGGKTQYF. As DNA, the CDR3 is TGTGCCACCAGCAGAGATGTACAGGGAGGAAAGACCCAGTACTTC.